The rows below give T cell receptor beta chains drawn from one sample of a study of OX40 agonist ivuxolimab in advanced cancers. Data came from immunoSEQ multiplex PCR; TCRdb stores just in-frame clones and leaves some out. This sample has about 35,000 clones, with 82% found just once. The sequences come from CD4+ or CD8+ T cells sorted from blood, collected in a trial of the OX40 agonist ivuxolimab. The source of these receptors is an adult with an advanced solid tumor such as melanoma, head and neck, liver or kidney cancer. The conserved cysteine and the conserved F or W are not part of the CDR3 here. The order of the fields is J gene, V gene, D gene, CDR3 protein. A D gene is named only where the DNA matches it firmly.

j_call: TRBJ2-7
v_call: TRBV28
d_call: TRBD1
cdr3_aa: ASSFGTGDRWY

j_call: TRBJ2-1
v_call: TRBV5-1
d_call: TRBD2
cdr3_aa: ASSSAGGYNEQF

j_call: TRBJ1-1
v_call: TRBV7-8
d_call: TRBD1
cdr3_aa: ASSLGTRDRGWMNTEAF

j_call: TRBJ2-3
v_call: TRBV7-9
d_call: -
cdr3_aa: ASSPRTPDTQY

j_call: TRBJ2-7
v_call: TRBV7-9
d_call: TRBD1
cdr3_aa: ASSSTGTGFEQY

j_call: TRBJ1-1
v_call: TRBV4-3
d_call: -
cdr3_aa: ASSQGSNTEAF

j_call: TRBJ2-7
v_call: TRBV7-6
d_call: TRBD1
cdr3_aa: ASSFPGQGFYEQY

j_call: TRBJ1-2
v_call: TRBV6-4
d_call: TRBD1
cdr3_aa: ASSDGTGGYGYT

j_call: TRBJ2-7
v_call: TRBV9
d_call: TRBD1
cdr3_aa: ASSRDRSSYEQY

j_call: TRBJ2-1
v_call: TRBV10-3
d_call: TRBD1
cdr3_aa: AISRQGVRNEQF

j_call: TRBJ2-7
v_call: TRBV4-3
d_call: -
cdr3_aa: ASSQGGQDGAYGQY

j_call: TRBJ2-1
v_call: TRBV27
d_call: TRBD2
cdr3_aa: ASSLAYHNEQF

j_call: TRBJ2-7
v_call: TRBV13
d_call: TRBD2
cdr3_aa: ASSFAGGQYEQY

j_call: TRBJ1-6
v_call: TRBV27
d_call: -
cdr3_aa: ASTWGSLNSPLH

j_call: TRBJ2-2
v_call: TRBV4-1
d_call: -
cdr3_aa: ASSQAAAMNTGELF

j_call: TRBJ2-2
v_call: TRBV15
d_call: -
cdr3_aa: ATSRDLGNTGELF

j_call: TRBJ2-7
v_call: TRBV5-1
d_call: -
cdr3_aa: ASSPASGQGHEQY

j_call: TRBJ2-7
v_call: TRBV27
d_call: -
cdr3_aa: ASSPGTPRGTYEQY

j_call: TRBJ1-1
v_call: TRBV11-2
d_call: -
cdr3_aa: ASSLAGDGGRNTEAF

j_call: TRBJ2-2
v_call: TRBV5-4
d_call: TRBD2
cdr3_aa: ASSSQGLAGTGELF

j_call: TRBJ2-1
v_call: TRBV10-1
d_call: TRBD2
cdr3_aa: ASSLAGDSNEQF

j_call: TRBJ1-1
v_call: TRBV4-1
d_call: TRBD1
cdr3_aa: ASSQDLQGVTEAF

j_call: TRBJ2-3
v_call: TRBV29-1
d_call: -
cdr3_aa: SVEDGPSPDTQY

j_call: TRBJ2-2
v_call: TRBV30
d_call: -
cdr3_aa: AWKDRNTGELF

j_call: TRBJ2-7
v_call: TRBV19
d_call: TRBD2
cdr3_aa: ASSIGTSGRYEQY

j_call: TRBJ2-1
v_call: TRBV5-4
d_call: -
cdr3_aa: ASSLEGISYNEQF

j_call: TRBJ1-2
v_call: TRBV27
d_call: -
cdr3_aa: ASRGSNYGYT

j_call: TRBJ1-5
v_call: TRBV18
d_call: -
cdr3_aa: ASSPEQGSNQPQH

j_call: TRBJ2-3
v_call: TRBV9
d_call: -
cdr3_aa: ASGDTASSTDTQY

j_call: TRBJ1-1
v_call: TRBV6-5
d_call: -
cdr3_aa: ASTLFRGMEAF

j_call: TRBJ1-2
v_call: TRBV6-6
d_call: -
cdr3_aa: ASSYEGGYT

j_call: TRBJ2-1
v_call: TRBV11-2
d_call: -
cdr3_aa: ASSSEVFNEQF

j_call: TRBJ2-2
v_call: TRBV7-9
d_call: -
cdr3_aa: ASSSAVDTGELF

j_call: TRBJ2-4
v_call: TRBV11-2
d_call: -
cdr3_aa: ASSQPHGASWNIQY

j_call: TRBJ2-5
v_call: TRBV27
d_call: -
cdr3_aa: ASSNWDNQETQY

j_call: TRBJ2-3
v_call: TRBV9
d_call: -
cdr3_aa: ASSVQQGGNAGTDTQY

j_call: TRBJ2-3
v_call: TRBV7-2
d_call: -
cdr3_aa: ASSLVVSVRDTQY

j_call: TRBJ2-2
v_call: TRBV7-6
d_call: TRBD2
cdr3_aa: ASSLDGRLAGRNTGELF

j_call: TRBJ2-7
v_call: TRBV25-1
d_call: -
cdr3_aa: ASSELDDSSYEQY

j_call: TRBJ2-7
v_call: TRBV28
d_call: -
cdr3_aa: ASSSLQGGYEQY

j_call: TRBJ2-3
v_call: TRBV7-9
d_call: -
cdr3_aa: ASSLKGTDTQY

j_call: TRBJ1-1
v_call: TRBV9
d_call: -
cdr3_aa: ASSPAGVTEAF